This TCR beta chain is from a study of cytomegalovirus exposure and HLA in healthy donors (dated by TCRdb to 2015 to 2018). In terms of the full investigation: A later analysis indicated that the 130 or so validation repertoires were generated on the platform also employed for the 700 or so repertoires of the first cohort. The study was designed to test whether signatures of past pathogen exposure could be identified by cataloging public T cell receptors. Besides the first cohort of 500 to 700 subjects, a separate validation cohort made up of 120 or so different subjects was used. High-throughput TCR immunosequencing, statistical association of individual TCRs with disease status, and machine learning were combined to predict cytomegalovirus infection status. General study outcomes and caveats: The classifier was reported to diagnose cytomegalovirus status with high specificity and sensitivity in both the original and validation cohorts. In vitro tests confirmed that three of the cytomegalovirus-associated TCR beta chains recognize cytomegalovirus antigens. The authors suggested that the approach could potentially be generalized to other disease states and immunological phenotypes. Across donors, most TCR sequences were observed very rarely, whereas some public TCRs were present in many individuals. All 120 or so repertoires were used to score co-occurrence in the validation cohort in a later analysis, because that analysis had no HLA typing for the cohort. The study gave a list of more than 150 TCR beta chains associated with cytomegalovirus. Subsequent analysis determined that TCRs grouped into clusters in the first cohort also showed a tendency toward co-occurrence across the 90 to 150 validation repertoires, and approximately 93% of cluster scores exceeded 0.

On this clone: There is no known antigen for this receptor. No much larger clonotype is one base removed from it; base qualities were not supplied.

The CDR3, from cysteine to phenylalanine, totals 13 residues. CDR3 DNA only is kept here, 39 bases in frame from base 1. Between the V and J ends, shortened by 6 bases and 6 bases respectively, the junction contains 15 bases. The germline V gene gives CDR1 as SQVTM and CDR2 as ANQGSEA. Libraries were made using the immunoSEQ multiplex PCR assay. As for how the authors treated the data: A statistical classification framework was built for diagnosing cytomegalovirus status from the catalog of TCR beta chain sequences. TCRdb provides this immuneACCESS table in a form limited to in-frame rearrangements. Some clones are lacking; in checked studies, under half of them reflect an unresolved V gene, and why the rest are absent is not known. The D gene and trimming were derived from the DNA, and the V and J assignments and clone size from that table. Within this sample are roughly 56,000 clones, with 93% of them counted one time only. Jointly, the top ten make up about 1.8% of the sample.

Separate from the roughly 700-subject first cohort, the validation cohort of 120 subjects was the group to which the donors belonged. Recombination joined TRBV29-1 with TRBJ2-1; 6 matching bases give a weak D call of TRBD1. The specimen sequenced was PBMCs. The sequence derives from a woman in her late teens or twenties in good health and CMV-seropositive. The CDR3 sequence is CSVLQGRANEQFF. The sequence in DNA is TGCAGCGTCTTACAGGGTCGGGCCAATGAGCAGTTCTTC.